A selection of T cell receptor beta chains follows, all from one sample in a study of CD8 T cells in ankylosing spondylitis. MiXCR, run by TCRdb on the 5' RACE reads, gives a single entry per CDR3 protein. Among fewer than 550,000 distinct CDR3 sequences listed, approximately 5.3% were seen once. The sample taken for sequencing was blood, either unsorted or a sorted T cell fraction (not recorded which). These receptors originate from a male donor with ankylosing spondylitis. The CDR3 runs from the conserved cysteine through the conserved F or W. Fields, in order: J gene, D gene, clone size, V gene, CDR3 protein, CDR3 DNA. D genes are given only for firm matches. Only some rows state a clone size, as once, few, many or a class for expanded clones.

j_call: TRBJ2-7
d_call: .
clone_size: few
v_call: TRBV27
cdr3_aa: CASSFAGRHEQYF
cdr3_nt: TGTGCCAGCAGTTTCGCGGGAAGGCACGAGCAGTACTTC

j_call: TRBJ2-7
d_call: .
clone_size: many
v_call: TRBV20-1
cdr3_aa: CSAADDWRYEQYF
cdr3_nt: TGCAGTGCTGCCGATGACTGGAGGTACGAGCAGTACTTC

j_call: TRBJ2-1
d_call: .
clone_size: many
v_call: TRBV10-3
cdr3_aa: CAISTQQGGNEQFF
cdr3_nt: TGTGCCATCAGTACCCAACAGGGGGGGAATGAGCAGTTCTTC

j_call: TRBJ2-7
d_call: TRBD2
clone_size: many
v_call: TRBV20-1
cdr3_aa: CSGTSGSRDYEQYF
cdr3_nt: TGCAGTGGGACTAGCGGGAGCCGAGACTACGAGCAGTACTTC

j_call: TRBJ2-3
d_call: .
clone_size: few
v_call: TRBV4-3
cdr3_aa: CASSQGPRTDTQYF
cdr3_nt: TGCGCCAGCAGCCAAGGCCCCCGCACAGATACGCAGTATTTT

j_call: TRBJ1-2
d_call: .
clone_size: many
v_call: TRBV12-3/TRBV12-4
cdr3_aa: CASSPIQEGYTF
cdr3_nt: TGTGCCAGCAGTCCGATACAGGAAGGCTACACCTTC

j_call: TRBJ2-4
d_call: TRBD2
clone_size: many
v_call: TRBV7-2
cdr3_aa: CASSLSPAGGKNIQYF
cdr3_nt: TGTGCCAGCAGCTTATCCCCAGCGGGAGGGAAAAACATTCAGTACTTC

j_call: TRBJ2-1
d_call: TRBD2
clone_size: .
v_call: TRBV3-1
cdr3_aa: CASSSRLAGVSEQFF
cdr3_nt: TGTGCCAGCAGCTCCAGACTAGCGGGAGTAAGTGAGCAGTTCTTC

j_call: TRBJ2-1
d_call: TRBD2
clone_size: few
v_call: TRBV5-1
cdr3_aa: CASSRAQLLAGGPNEQFF
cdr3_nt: TGCGCCAGCAGCCGAGCTCAATTACTAGCGGGGGGGCCTAATGAGCAGTTCTTC

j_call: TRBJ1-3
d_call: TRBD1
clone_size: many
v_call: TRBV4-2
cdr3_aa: CASSPGQGQSSGNTIYF
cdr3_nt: TGTGCCAGCAGCCCTGGACAGGGACAGTCCTCTGGAAACACCATATATTTT

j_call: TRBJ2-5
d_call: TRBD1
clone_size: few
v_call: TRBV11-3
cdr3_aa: CASSAGTGKTQYF
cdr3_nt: TGTGCCAGCAGCGCCGGGACAGGGAAAACCCAGTACTTC

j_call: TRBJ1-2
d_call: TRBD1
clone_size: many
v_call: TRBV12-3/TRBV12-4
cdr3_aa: CASREWDRVDGYTF
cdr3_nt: TGTGCCAGCAGAGAATGGGACAGGGTCGATGGCTACACCTTC

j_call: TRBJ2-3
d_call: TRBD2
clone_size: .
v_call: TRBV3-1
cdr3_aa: CASSHPKTSGRGTDTQYF
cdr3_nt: TGTGCCAGCAGCCACCCCAAGACTAGCGGGAGGGGAACAGATACGCAGTATTTT